This entry concerns a single TCR beta chain. Losses at the gene ends were 7 bases for V and 2 bases for J; bases not matched to a gene: 3. The CDR3 has 12 amino acids. Per the germline V gene, CDR1 is SQVTM and CDR2 is ANQGSEA. PCR used 60 Vbeta primers and 13 Jbeta primers. The table came from immunoSEQ multiplex PCR; TCRdb's copy has only in-frame clones and leaves some out. Of hundreds of thousands of clones in the sample, more than 85% were seen once. These data belong to a study of cytomegalovirus exposure and HLA in healthy donors. The sequence was collected from a woman aged 18-29 years in good health and CMV-seronegative. Sequences were obtained from PBMCs. The chain employs TRBV29-1 and TRBJ2-5, with 8 nucleotides matching TRBD1. CDR3 sequence (DNA): TGCAGCGGCCGGACAGGGCAAGAGACCCAGTACTTC. Residues: CSGRTGQETQYF.